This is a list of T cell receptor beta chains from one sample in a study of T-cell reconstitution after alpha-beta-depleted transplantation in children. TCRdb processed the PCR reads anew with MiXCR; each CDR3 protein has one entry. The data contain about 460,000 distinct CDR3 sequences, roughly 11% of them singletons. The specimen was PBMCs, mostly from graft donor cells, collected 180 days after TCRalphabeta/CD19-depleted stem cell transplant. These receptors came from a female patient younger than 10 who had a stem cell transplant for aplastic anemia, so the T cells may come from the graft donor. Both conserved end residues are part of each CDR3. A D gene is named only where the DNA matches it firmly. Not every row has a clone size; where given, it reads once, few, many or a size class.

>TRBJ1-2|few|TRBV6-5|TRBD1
CASSHPGTGQHYGYTF
TGTGCCAGCAGTCACCCCGGGACAGGGCAGCACTATGGCTACACCTTC
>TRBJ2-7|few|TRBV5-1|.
CASTRGARGEQYF
TGCGCCAGCACCCGGGGGGCGCGCGGCGAGCAGTACTTC
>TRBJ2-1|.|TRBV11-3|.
CASSPQQNNEQFF
TGTGCCAGCAGCCCTCAACAAAACAATGAGCAGTTCTTC
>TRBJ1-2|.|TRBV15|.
CATSRAGSYGYTF
TGTGCCACCAGCAGAGCAGGCAGCTATGGCTACACCTTC
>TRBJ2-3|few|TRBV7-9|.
CASSFPETGASTDTQYF
TGTGCCAGCAGCTTCCCGGAAACAGGCGCCAGCACAGATACGCAGTATTTT
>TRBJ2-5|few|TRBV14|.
CASSQAGVSGTQYF
TGTGCCAGCAGCCAAGCTGGGGTGTCTGGGACCCAGTACTTC
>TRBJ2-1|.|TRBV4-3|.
CASSQGGGYNEQFF
TGCGCCAGCAGCCAAGGCGGCGGGTACAATGAGCAGTTCTTC
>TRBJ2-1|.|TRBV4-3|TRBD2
CASSRRTSGEYNEQFF
TGCGCCAGCAGCCGCCGGACTAGCGGGGAGTACAATGAGCAGTTCTTC
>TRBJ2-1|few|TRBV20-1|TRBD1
CSARGGTDEQFF
TGCAGTGCTAGAGGGGGGACAGATGAGCAGTTCTTC
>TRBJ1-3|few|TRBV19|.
CASSNTGTGNTIYF
TGTGCCAGTAGTAACACAGGGACTGGAAACACCATATATTTT
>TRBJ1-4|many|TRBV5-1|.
CASTSDSLNEKLFF
TGCGCCAGCACCTCGGACAGTCTTAATGAAAAACTGTTTTTT
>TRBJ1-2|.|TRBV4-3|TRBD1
CASSQDAGTGGRYGYTF
TGCGCCAGCAGCCAAGATGCCGGGACAGGGGGCCGCTATGGCTACACCTTC
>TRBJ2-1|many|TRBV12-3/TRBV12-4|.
CASAGTEPRRQFF
TGTGCCAGCGCCGGGACTGAGCCCCGACGCCAGTTCTTC
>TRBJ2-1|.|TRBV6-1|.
CATDRPGGQFF
TGTGCCACCGACAGGCCGGGGGGGCAGTTCTTC
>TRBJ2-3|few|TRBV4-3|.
CASSQHGVVPSTDTQYF
TGCGCCAGCAGCCAGCACGGGGTGGTCCCTAGCACAGATACGCAGTATTTT
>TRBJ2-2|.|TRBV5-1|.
CASSLEGTSNTGELFF
TGCGCCAGCAGCTTGGAGGGGACATCTAACACCGGGGAGCTGTTTTTT
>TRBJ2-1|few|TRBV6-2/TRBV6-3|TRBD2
CASSSGTSGSPEDEQFF
TGTGCCAGCAGTTCGGGGACTAGCGGGTCCCCCGAGGATGAGCAGTTCTTC
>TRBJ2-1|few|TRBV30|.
CAWIQGDKRIEQFF
TGTGCCTGGATACAAGGGGACAAAAGGATTGAGCAGTTCTTC
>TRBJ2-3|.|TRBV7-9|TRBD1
CASSPWWDRPSTQYF
TGTGCCAGCAGCCCATGGTGGGACAGGCCTTCTACGCAGTATTTT
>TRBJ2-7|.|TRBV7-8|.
CASSFFSGSYEQYF
TGTGCCAGCAGCTTCTTCTCCGGTTCCTACGAGCAGTACTTC
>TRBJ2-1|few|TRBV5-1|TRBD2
CASSLARTSGGPSYNEQFF
TGCGCCAGCAGCTTGGCAAGGACTAGCGGGGGGCCGTCCTACAATGAGCAGTTCTTC
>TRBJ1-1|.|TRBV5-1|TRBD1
CASSLRQGYNTEAFF
TGCGCCAGCAGCTTGAGACAGGGGTACAACACTGAAGCTTTCTTT
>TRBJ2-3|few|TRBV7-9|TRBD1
CASSPGDRVDDTQYF
TGTGCCAGCAGCCCAGGGGACAGGGTGGATGATACGCAGTATTTT
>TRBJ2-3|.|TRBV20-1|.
CSARKHSDTQYF
TGCAGTGCTAGGAAGCACTCGGATACGCAGTATTTT
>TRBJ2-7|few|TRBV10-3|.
CAISGEQGWLYEQYF
TGTGCCATCAGTGGGGAACAGGGATGGCTCTACGAGCAGTACTTC
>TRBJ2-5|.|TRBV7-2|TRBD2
CASSPSGLAGLQETQYF
TGTGCCAGCAGCCCTAGTGGACTAGCGGGACTCCAAGAGACCCAGTACTTC
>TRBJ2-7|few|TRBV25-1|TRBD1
CASSPGTGGWYEQYF
TGTGCCAGCAGTCCCGGGACAGGGGGCTGGTACGAGCAGTACTTC
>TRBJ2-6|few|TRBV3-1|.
CASSQDWSWSGITGANVLTF
TGTGCCAGCAGCCAAGATTGGTCGTGGTCAGGTATCACTGGGGCCAACGTCCTGACTTTC
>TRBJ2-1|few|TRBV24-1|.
CATSDRRPYNEQFF
TGTGCCACCAGTGATCGTAGACCCTACAATGAGCAGTTCTTC
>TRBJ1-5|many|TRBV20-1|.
CSASFHSNQPQHF
TGCAGTGCTAGTTTCCACTCCAATCAGCCCCAGCATTTT
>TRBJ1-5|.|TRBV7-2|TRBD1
CASSLVQGPFYSNQPQHF
TGTGCCAGCAGCTTAGTACAGGGGCCCTTTTATAGCAATCAGCCCCAGCATTTT
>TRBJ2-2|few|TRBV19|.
CASSRRRSTGELFF
TGTGCCAGTAGTAGGAGAAGATCAACCGGGGAGCTGTTTTTT
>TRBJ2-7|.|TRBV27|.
CASSYGSAHYEQYF
TGTGCCAGCAGTTACGGTAGCGCCCATTACGAGCAGTACTTC
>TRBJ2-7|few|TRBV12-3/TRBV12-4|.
CASSLTTEITYEQYF
TGTGCCAGCAGTTTGACGACAGAGATCACCTACGAGCAGTACTTC
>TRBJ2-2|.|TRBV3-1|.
CASSQIGQLTGELFF
TGTGCCAGCAGCCAAATTGGGCAGCTCACCGGGGAGCTGTTTTTT
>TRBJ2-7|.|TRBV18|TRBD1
CASLTATGGAYEQYF
TGTGCCAGCTTAACTGCGACAGGGGGGGCCTACGAGCAGTACTTC
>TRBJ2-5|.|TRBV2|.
CASSEAGARQETQYF
TGTGCCAGCAGTGAAGCAGGGGCGCGGCAAGAGACCCAGTACTTC
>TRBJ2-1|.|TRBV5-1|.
CASSFDLGGQFF
TGCGCCAGCAGCTTTGATCTAGGAGGGCAGTTCTTC
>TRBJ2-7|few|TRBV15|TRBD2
CATSREVAGHYEQYF
TGTGCCACCAGCAGAGAGGTAGCGGGACACTACGAGCAGTACTTC
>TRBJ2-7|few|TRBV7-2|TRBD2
CASSLIHLLAGDYEQYF
TGTGCCAGCAGCTTGATTCACCTACTAGCGGGAGACTACGAGCAGTACTTC
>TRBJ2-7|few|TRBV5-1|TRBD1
CASSSLTGSDSYEQYF
TGCGCCAGCAGCTCCCTGACAGGGAGTGATTCCTACGAGCAGTACTTC
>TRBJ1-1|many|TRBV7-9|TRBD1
CASSSGQIEAFF
TGTGCCAGCAGCTCGGGACAGATTGAAGCTTTCTTT
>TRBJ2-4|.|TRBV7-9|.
CASSSDQALAKNIQYF
TGTGCCAGCAGCTCGGACCAGGCGCTAGCCAAAAACATTCAGTACTTC
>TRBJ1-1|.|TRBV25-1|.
CASSEYTGSTEAFF
TGTGCCAGCAGTGAATATACAGGGAGCACTGAAGCTTTCTTT
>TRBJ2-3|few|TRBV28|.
CASGSSGGGADTQYF
TGTGCCAGCGGATCTAGCGGAGGGGGCGCAGATACGCAGTATTTT
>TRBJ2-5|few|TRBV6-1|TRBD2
CASSLAGVEETQYF
TGTGCCAGCAGCCTAGCGGGAGTGGAGGAGACCCAGTACTTC
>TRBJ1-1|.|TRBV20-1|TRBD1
CSARQGRGTEAFF
TGCAGTGCTCGACAGGGGCGGGGCACTGAAGCTTTCTTT
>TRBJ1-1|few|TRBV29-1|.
CSSWLQGPTEAFF
TGCAGCTCCTGGTTGCAGGGGCCCACTGAAGCTTTCTTT
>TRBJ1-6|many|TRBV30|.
CAWTFRTGTSPLHF
TGTGCCTGGACTTTCAGAACCGGGACCTCACCCCTCCACTTT
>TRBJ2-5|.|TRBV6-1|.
CASSLQRGAQETQYF
TGTGCCAGCTCCCTGCAGCGAGGTGCCCAAGAGACCCAGTACTTC
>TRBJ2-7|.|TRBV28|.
CASSSPSGLGDEQYF
TGTGCCAGCAGTTCACCCTCCGGGCTAGGGGACGAGCAGTACTTC
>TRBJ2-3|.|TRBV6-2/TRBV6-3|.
CASSSLRGQDTQYF
TGTGCCAGCAGTTCCCTCCGCGGGCAAGATACGCAGTATTTT
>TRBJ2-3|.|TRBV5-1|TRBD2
CASSSPTSGRSMADTQYF
TGCGCCAGCAGCTCGCCGACTAGCGGGAGATCTATGGCAGATACGCAGTATTTT
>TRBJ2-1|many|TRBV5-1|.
CASSPGQFNEQFF
TGCGCCAGCAGCCCTGGACAGTTCAATGAGCAGTTCTTC
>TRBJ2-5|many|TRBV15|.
CATSRDQVLEETQYF
TGTGCCACCAGCAGAGATCAAGTACTCGAGGAGACCCAGTACTTC
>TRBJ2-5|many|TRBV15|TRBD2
CATSRSGAVQETQYF
TGTGCCACCAGCCGTAGCGGGGCGGTACAAGAGACCCAGTACTTC
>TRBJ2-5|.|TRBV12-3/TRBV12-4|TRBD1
CASSRQGAWETQYF
TGTGCCAGCAGTCGACAGGGGGCATGGGAGACCCAGTACTTC
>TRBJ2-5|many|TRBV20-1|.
CSARPRTSGWETQYF
TGCAGTGCTAGACCCCGGACCAGCGGGTGGGAGACCCAGTACTTC
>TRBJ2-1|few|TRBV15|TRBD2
CATSTPRAGPYNEQFF
TGTGCCACCAGCACCCCCCGAGCGGGACCTTACAATGAGCAGTTCTTC
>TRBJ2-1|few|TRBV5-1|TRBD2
CASSSNSGAYNEQFF
TGCGCCAGCAGCTCCAATAGCGGGGCCTACAATGAGCAGTTCTTC